This T cell receptor (beta chain) was sequenced during a study of identical twins. Germline lookup yields CDR1 ENHRY and CDR2 SYGVKD. The CDR3 is 13 amino acids. Between the trimmed V and J ends, which lost 11 bases and 10 bases, there was a span of 21 bases. From the 5' RACE reads, TCRdb called clonotypes with MiXCR, one entry per CDR3 protein. The sample consists of 1.5 million to 2 million distinct CDR3 sequences, 32% of them appearing once. This clonotype has a single count. Its antigen is not known. Each donor (without exception) was a healthy Caucasian. Findings and caveats of the study: It was out-of-frame TCR alpha sharing in monozygotic twins that models underestimated. In cord blood, abundant beta clonotypes had fewer insertions; memory showed no trend. Excess sharing between twins was weaker in beta out-of-frame sequences.

This receptor was identified in a newborn girl in good health. This chain uses TRBV10-3 with TRBJ2-1, with D perhaps matching TRBD2 (6 bases). Sequencing was carried out using cord blood. CDR3 DNA sequence: TGTGCCGCGGCGGGGCAGAACTCCTACGAGCAGTTCTTC. Translating it yields CAAAGQNSYEQFF.